The 9 T cell receptor beta chains below were found in one sample sequenced in a study of human T cells and chemical hapten exposure. In TCRdb, the RACE reads were re-called with MiXCR into one record per CDR3 protein. The data contain roughly 380,000 distinct CDR3 sequences, around 4.8% of them singletons. Regarding time point: patch test 1, 2 weeks after DPC sensitization. As for treatment: therapeutic diphenylcyclopropenone sensitization with weekly scalp DPC. This specimen consisted of whole blood, obtained in connection with sensitization to the hapten diphenylcyclopropenone (DPC). These receptors were obtained from a woman between 45 and 60 years old with alopecia areata. Some clones in this sample may be carry-over from other donors' samples.

In this sample, this clonotype turned up many times. V gene TRBV7-9 combines with J gene TRBJ1-2; 7 bases align to TRBD1. Germline lookup yields CDR1 SEHNR and CDR2 FQNEAQ (reference sequence). This CDR3 is 15 amino acids long. The V segment lost 7 bases and the J segment 4 bases; nucleotides outside the gene matches: 12. CDR3 coding DNA: TGTGCCAGCACCGGGGGACAGCCGGTGTTCTATGGCTACACCTTC. This codes for CASTGGQPVFYGYTF.

This clonotype has more than one count but fewer than ten. V and J are TRBV7-9 and TRBJ2-5, with D possibly TRBD1 on 6 matching bases. V lost 5 bases and J lost 5, with 18 bases in between. The CDR3 covers 15 residues. Per germline, CDR1 SEHNR and CDR2 FQNEAQ (reference sequence). Here the CDR3 DNA reads TGTGCCAGCAGCGCCGGACAGTTGGATTATGAGACCCAGTACTTC. It yields the protein CASSAGQLDYETQYF.

This chain connects TRBV11-2 to TRBJ1-1; D might be TRBD1 (5 bases). This CDR3 comprises 14 residues. Germline CDR1 SGHAT, CDR2 FQNNGV. With 5 bases removed from V and 4 bases from J, the gap between germline ends came to 14 bases. CDR3 nucleotide sequence: TGTGCCAGCAGCCTCCAACAGGAAGGCACTGAAGCTTTCTTT. Encoded protein: CASSLQQEGTEAFF.

This clonotype was detected many times. This sequence joins TRBV28 and TRBJ2-3; D might be TRBD2 (6 bases). The CDR3 has 17 residues. CDR1 is MDHEN and CDR2 is SYDVKM in the germline V gene. Trimming pared 3 bases from V and 3 bases from J, leaving 19 bases between. The CDR3 DNA sequence: TGTGCCAGCAGTTTGGGGTCAGCGGGCGCTCCTACAGATACGCAGTATTTT. Translation gives CASSLGSAGAPTDTQYF.

The chain uses TRBV19 and TRBJ2-1; D might be TRBD1 (6 bases). The V gene lost 8 bases and the J gene lost 7 bases, with 12 bases spanning the gap. Germline CDR1 reads LNHDA; CDR2 reads SQIVND (reference sequence). CDR3 length: 12 residues. The CDR3 DNA reads as TGTGCCAGTGGACAGACGGGGAATGAGCAGTTCTTC. It yields the protein CASGQTGNEQFF.

This clonotype was detected many times. This rearrangement joins TRBV6-5 to TRBJ1-4; D is perhaps TRBD1 (5 bases). CDR3 length: 14 residues. Trimming left V 6 bases short and J 7 bases short, with 15 bases between. Germline-derived CDR1 and CDR2 are MNHEY and SVGAGI. CDR3 sequence reads: CASREWQGAEKLFF. In DNA, the CDR3 is TGTGCCAGCAGGGAGTGGCAGGGAGCTGAAAAACTGTTTTTT.

The chain couples TRBV20-1 to TRBJ2-2, with D possibly TRBD2 on 5 matching bases. Deletions cut 1 base from V and 3 bases from J, with 18 bases between. The germline CDR1 and CDR2 sequences are DFQATT and SNEGSKA (reference sequence). This CDR3 has 17 residues. The CDR3 loop is CSARGGPLSKDTGELFF. For the CDR3, the DNA is TGCAGTGCTAGAGGCGGGCCTCTTAGCAAAGACACCGGGGAGCTGTTTTTT.

The V and J genes are TRBV7-9 and TRBJ1-6; 8 bases line up with TRBD1. The CDR3 totals 14 residues. Germline-derived CDR1 and CDR2 are SEHNR and FQNEAQ (reference sequence). With V trimmed by 7 bases and J by 10 bases, 9 bases remained unmatched. The CDR3 loop is CASISSTGGSPLHF. CDR3 sequence (DNA): TGTGCCAGCATCTCTTCCACAGGGGGATCACCCCTCCACTTT.

The chain couples TRBV27 to TRBJ2-1; 9 bases match TRBD1. There are 16 residues in the CDR3. CDR1 is MNHEY, CDR2 SMNVEV, per germline (reference sequence). After removal of 4 bases from V and 4 bases from J, the junction contained 8 bases not matched to a gene. The CDR3 sequence: CASSSDRGGRYNEQFF. The CDR3 DNA reads TGTGCCAGCAGTTCGGACAGGGGAGGGCGATACAATGAGCAGTTCTTC.